One TCR beta chain is described in this entry. Its antigen is unknown. TCRdb reanalyzed the PCR reads with MiXCR. The table shows 45,000 to 65,000 clones, with 20% occurring only once. The V end was cut by 7 bases, the J end by 3 bases, with 15 bases between. The CDR3 is 14 amino acids. Prior to thyroid surgery, none of the patients had received any treatment. This record belongs to a study of metastatic and nonmetastatic thyroid tumors. On the study more broadly: Malignant thyroid and benign thyroid patients provided blood and tumor or nodule tissue whose repertoires were compared. The study, taken as a whole, reports: Significantly greater TCR beta diversity was reportedly found in malignant thyroid tumors than in benign nodules (in blood and tumor).

Sequences were obtained from blood. This chain uses TRBV12-3 or TRBV12-4 with TRBJ1-1, with D possibly matching TRBD1 (5 bases). The source of this sequence is a female donor with papillary thyroid cancer or a benign thyroid nodule (not recorded which). Some clones in this sample may be carry-over from other donors' samples. Written as DNA, the CDR3 is TGTGCCAGCACCCTGCCACAGGTAGACACTGAAGCTTTCTTT. It yields the protein CASTLPQVDTEAFF.